What follows are 10 T cell receptor beta chains derived from one specimen sequenced in a study of blood T cells in healthy people across ages. The second PCR ran roughly 6 to 11 cycles with a sample-barcoded 5' primer and J-beta primers. One entry per CDR3 protein results from TCRdb running MiXCR on the 5' RACE reads. The repertoire holds about 780,000 distinct CDR3 sequences, with 35% to 50% as singletons. The sample taken for sequencing was blood. The receptors stem from a man older than 75 in good health.

The chain joins TRBV6-5 to TRBJ1-1; possibly TRBD1 for D (5 bases). Per germline, CDR1 MNHEY and CDR2 SVGAGI. V lost 5 bases to trimming and J lost 3 bases, with 10 bases between them. The CDR3 spans 13 residues. Written as DNA, the CDR3 is TGTGCCAGCAGTAGACAGCCCGACACTGAAGCTTTCTTT. It encodes CASSRQPDTEAFF.

The chain couples TRBV14 to TRBJ2-2; maybe TRBD2 (5 bases). Trimming shortened V by 2 bases and J by 8 bases, and 12 bases separated the two germline ends. This CDR3 region has 14 residues. Looked up from germline, CDR1 is SGHDN and CDR2 is FVKESK. The CDR3 DNA is TGTGCCAGCAGCCAACGGCTAGCCAGTGGGGAGCTGTTTTTT. Its protein is CASSQRLASGELFF.

V usage is TRBV5-1 and J usage is TRBJ2-6; TRBD1 aligns across 7 bases. CDR3 length equals 17 residues. Germline values: CDR1 SGHRS, CDR2 YFSETQ. Trimming at V came to 1 base and at J to 2 bases, leaving 6 bases not matched to a gene. CDR3 nucleotides: TGCGCCAGCAGCTTGATTGAACAGGGGCCTGGGGCCAACGTCCTGACTTTC. Protein product: CASSLIEQGPGANVLTF.

In nucleotides, the CDR3 is TGTGCCAGCAGAACTAGCGGGGCGCGCACAGATACGCAGTATTTT. Translated, it gives CASRTSGARTDTQYF. J is TRBJ2-3 and V is TRBV6-6, with 10 bases aligning to TRBD2. This CDR3 is 15 amino acids long. The ends lost 6 bases at V and 1 base at J; junction bases unmatched: 4. Germline CDR1 and CDR2: MNHNY and SVGAGI (reference sequence).

The chain links TRBV9 to TRBJ2-7, with 7 bases lining up with TRBD1. The length of the CDR3 is 14 residues. Germline V gene sequence: CDR1 SGDLS, CDR2 YYNGEE. The trim removed 0 bases at V and 3 bases at J, leaving 3 bases unmatched. CDR3 in DNA: TGTGCCAGCAGCGTAGCCGGGACAGACTACGAGCAGTACTTC. Its protein is CASSVAGTDYEQYF.

This clonotype occurred many times. One junction end disagrees with the germline gene, perhaps due to a read error. The rearrangement links TRBV5-1 to TRBJ2-7, with 8 bases fitting TRBD1. The CDR3 has 14 amino acids. The germline V gene encodes CDR1 SGHRS and CDR2 YFSETQ. CDR3 DNA sequence: TGTGCCAGCAGCTTAGGACAGGGAATCTACGAGCAGTACTTC. Its translation: CASSLGQGIYEQYF.

This clonotype showed up just a few times. The CDR3 protein is CASSTRTGSDEKLFF. The CDR3 DNA is TGTGCCAGCAGCACCCGAACAGGGTCTGACGAAAAACTGTTTTTT. The chain recombines TRBV7-8 with TRBJ1-4; TRBD1 might be the D (6 bases). In germline, CDR1 is SGHVS, CDR2 FQNEAQ. Trimming took 5 bases from V and 8 from J, leaving 18 bases between them. The CDR3 covers 15 residues. Full variable domain (outside the CDR3, taken from reference TRBV7-8 and TRBJ1-4): GAGVSQSPRYKVAKRGQDVALRCDPISGHVSLFWYQQALGQGPEFLTYFQNEAQLDKSGLPSDRFFAERPEGSVSTLKIQRTQQEDSAVYLCASSTRTGSDEKLFFGSGTQLSVL.

This clonotype has only a few counts. The chain is built from TRBV29-1 and TRBJ2-7, with a possible D match to TRBD1 (6 bases). Trimming took off 3 bases at V and 3 bases at J, with 12 bases between the two ends. The CDR3 covers 13 residues. Germline assignment: CDR1 SQVTM and CDR2 ANQGSEA. CDR3 protein: CSVEAGEGYEQYF. DNA for the CDR3: TGCAGCGTTGAGGCAGGGGAAGGCTACGAGCAGTACTTC.

This clonotype was picked up many times. The CDR3 loop is CASRPTGASLETQYF. CDR3 nucleotide sequence: TGTGCCAGCAGACCGACAGGGGCCAGTCTAGAGACCCAGTACTTC. The chain recombines TRBV12-3 or TRBV12-4 with TRBJ2-5, with 8 bases matching TRBD1. The CDR3 covers 15 residues. Losses at the gene ends were 6 bases for V and 4 bases for J; bases not matched to a gene: 10.

The genes are TRBV13 and TRBJ2-3; 10 nucleotides match TRBD2. Germline V CDR1 and CDR2: PRHDT, FYEKMQ (reference sequence). The V gene end was trimmed by 5 bases and the J gene end by 3 bases; junction bases not matched to a gene: 8. There are 16 residues in the CDR3. This CDR3 is CASSAPQREGTDTQYF. CDR3 DNA: TGTGCCAGCAGCGCCCCCCAGCGGGAGGGAACAGATACGCAGTATTTT.